This T cell receptor beta chain was profiled in a study of shared clonotypes between healthy human individuals. Whole-study results and caveats: Generation probability values for non-shared clonotypes were lower than those for clonotypes shared by all four donors.

CD4+ cells were split into CD45RA+ naive and CD45RA-negative memory subsets. Germline CDR1 is MDHEN and CDR2 is SYDVKM. The CDR3 sequence is 15 residues long. The germline V and J ends were trimmed by 3 bases and 6 bases, with 17 bases remaining between them. This clone has ten or more counts. The target antigen is unknown. The authors' processing: Filtering of immunoSEQ junctional sequences could not match full-length read filtering. TCRdb keeps only in-frame clones here, not all; method: immunoSEQ multiplex PCR. V and J calls plus clone size are reproduced from that table; the DNA served to infer D and trimming. This sample has approximately 720,000 clones, with about two thirds found just once.

This receptor was taken from a woman aged 30 to 39 in good health. What was sequenced was memory CD4+ T cells sorted from blood. The subset denotes: CD45RA-negative fraction. The chain combines TRBV28 with TRBJ1-1; D is possibly TRBD1 (6 bases). CDR3: CASSFGRPDRPEAFF. Written as DNA, the CDR3 is TGTGCCAGCAGTTTCGGTCGCCCGGACAGACCTGAAGCTTTCTTT. Full variable domain (rest looked up from reference TRBV28 and TRBJ1-1): DVKVTQSSRYLVKRTGEKVFLECVQDMDHENMFWYRQDPGLGLRLIYFSYDVKMKEKGDIPEGYSVSREKKERFSLILESASTNQTSMYLCASSFGRPDRPEAFFGQGTRLTVV.